This note documents a single T cell receptor (beta chain) sequence. Antigen: not known. CDR1 is LNHDA and CDR2 is SQIVND in the germline V gene (reference sequence). The junction had 7 bases not matched to a gene; V was cut back by 3 bases and J by 5 bases. This CDR3 comprises 15 residues. Amplification used 60 Vbeta primers and 13 Jbeta primers. Clones were sequenced by immunoSEQ multiplex PCR, and TCRdb holds only the in-frame ones, with some missing. The sample includes some 140,000 clones, over 70% of them seen just once. The data were obtained in a study of cytomegalovirus exposure and HLA in healthy donors. Study-wide results and limits: The study listed roughly 160 cytomegalovirus-associated TCR beta chains. Later on, an analysis tied about 17,000 TCR beta sequences to HLA alleles at 0.05 false discovery rate.

The sequence came from a man aged 30 to 39 in good health and CMV-seronegative. The sample taken for sequencing was PBMCs. J is TRBJ2-5 and V is TRBV19; TRBD2 aligns across 9 bases. CDR3 in DNA: TGTGCCAGTAGTATGTCAGCGGGAGGCAGGGAGACCCAGTACTTC. It encodes CASSMSAGGRETQYF.